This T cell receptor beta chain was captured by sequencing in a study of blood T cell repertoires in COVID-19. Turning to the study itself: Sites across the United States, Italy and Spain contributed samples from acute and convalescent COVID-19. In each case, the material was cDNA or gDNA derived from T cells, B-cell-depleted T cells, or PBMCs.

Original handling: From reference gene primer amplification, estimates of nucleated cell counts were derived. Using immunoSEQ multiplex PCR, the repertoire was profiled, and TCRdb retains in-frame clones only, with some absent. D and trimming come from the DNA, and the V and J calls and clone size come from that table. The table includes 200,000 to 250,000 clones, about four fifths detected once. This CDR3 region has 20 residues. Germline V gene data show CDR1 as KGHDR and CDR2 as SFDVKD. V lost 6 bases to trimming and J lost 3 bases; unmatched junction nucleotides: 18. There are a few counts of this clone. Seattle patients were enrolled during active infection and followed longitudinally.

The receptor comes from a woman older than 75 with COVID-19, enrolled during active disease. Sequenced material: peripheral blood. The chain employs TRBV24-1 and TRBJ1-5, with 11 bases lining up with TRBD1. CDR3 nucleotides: TGTGCCACCAGTCCTAACCCCGGGACAGGGGGAGCATCCATCAATCAGCCCCAGCATTTT. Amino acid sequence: CATSPNPGTGGASINQPQHF.